The 13 T cell receptor beta chains given below trace back to one sample, sequenced in a study of identifying expanded T cells in peripheral blood. Method: immunoSEQ multiplex PCR; TCRdb's copy keeps in-frame clones and lacks some. The sample comprises about 98,000 clones, around 88% of which are singletons, and 12% to 15% rests with the top ten. Material for sequencing was blood. These receptors were collected from a person aged 18 to 69 in good health.

The rearrangement uses TRBV6-1 and TRBJ1-1; maybe TRBD1 (6 bases). V lost 8 bases and J 0 bases, leaving 10 bases between the germline ends. CDR1 MNHNS and CDR2 SASEGT come from the germline V gene. This CDR3 contains 13 residues. CDR3 in amino acids: CASGTKMNTEAFF. CDR3 bases: TGTGCCAGCGGGACAAAAATGAACACTGAAGCTTTCTTT.

The V call is TRBV4-2, the J call TRBJ2-3, with a tentative D call TRBD1 (8 bases). CDR1 LGHNA and CDR2 YNFKEQ come from the germline V gene. V was pared by 4 bases and J by 4 bases, with 15 bases between. There are 15 residues in the CDR3. The CDR3, as DNA: TGTGCCAGCAGCCGAGACAGGGGAGGGGCAGATACGCAGTATTTT. Translation gives CASSRDRGGADTQYF.

This clone has a handful of counts. The chain has TRBV19 and TRBJ1-2; the D is unclear. Germline V gene lookup returns CDR1 LNHDA and CDR2 SQIVND (reference sequence). With 2 bases removed from V and 8 bases from J, the gap between germline ends came to 15 bases. The CDR3 is 14 amino acids. The CDR3 DNA reads as TGTGCCAGTAGTATAATCGAGAAGCTTGGGGGCTACACCTTC. Its translation: CASSIIEKLGGYTF.

The V and J genes are TRBV7-9 and TRBJ2-7; 9 bases agree with TRBD2. Germline V gene sequence: CDR1 SEHNR, CDR2 FQNEAQ (reference sequence). With V trimmed by 4 bases and J by 4 bases, 5 bases remained unmatched. This CDR3 is 14 amino acids long. The CDR3 DNA follows: TGTGCCAGCAGCTCGGAAGCGGGAGGTTACGAGCAGTACTTC. Translating gives CASSSEAGGYEQYF.

The V gene is TRBV2, the J gene TRBJ1-1, with 8 bases identical to TRBD1. The CDR3 has 16 amino acids. Germline lookup yields CDR1 SNHLY and CDR2 FYNNEI. Losses at the gene ends were 3 bases for V and 1 base for J; bases not matched to a gene: 7. The CDR3 here is CASSDGQGSRNTEAFF. For the CDR3, the DNA is TGTGCCAGCAGTGATGGACAGGGCTCTCGGAACACTGAAGCTTTCTTT.

The V gene is TRBV27, the J gene TRBJ1-5; no reliable D call. The germline V and J ends were trimmed by 6 bases and 3 bases, with 18 bases remaining between them. The CDR3 has 16 residues. Germline V CDR1 and CDR2: MNHEY, SMNVEV (reference sequence). DNA for the CDR3: TGTGCCAGCAGCCGCGTCGGGATATCCGTCAATCAGCCCCAGCATTTT. The encoded protein is CASSRVGISVNQPQHF.

This rearrangement joins TRBV28 to TRBJ1-1; 7 bases are a match to TRBD1. Germline loops: CDR1 MDHEN, CDR2 SYDVKM. This CDR3 has 16 residues. The V gene end was trimmed by 3 bases and the J gene end by 0 bases; junction bases not matched to a gene: 7. DNA for the CDR3: TGTGCCAGCAGTTTGTTCGGACAGGCAATGAACACTGAAGCTTTCTTT. Amino acid sequence: CASSLFGQAMNTEAFF.

This clone was counted a single time. The chain has TRBV5-4 and TRBJ2-5; D is ambiguous. The germline V gene encodes CDR1 SGHNT and CDR2 YYREEE (reference sequence). The CDR3 has 14 amino acids. Trimming removed 4 bases at V and 3 bases at J, with 13 bases between. CDR3 sequence reads: CASSQVAKKETQYF. The CDR3 bases are TGTGCCAGCAGCCAGGTCGCTAAGAAAGAGACCCAGTACTTC.

The CDR3 spells CASSEGQGGELNTEAFF. The CDR3 nucleotides are TGTGCCAGCAGTGAAGGGCAGGGAGGGGAACTGAACACTGAAGCTTTCTTT. V and J are TRBV2 and TRBJ1-1, with a possible D match to TRBD1 (5 bases). The V gene lost 1 base and the J gene lost 0 bases, with 15 bases spanning the gap. The CDR3 length is 17 residues. CDR1 and CDR2 (germline): SNHLY, FYNNEI.

V and J are TRBV18 and TRBJ2-7; D uncertain. Looked up from germline, CDR1 is KGHSH and CDR2 is LQKENI. This CDR3 spans 14 amino acids. Deletions cut 1 base from V and 1 base from J, with 8 bases between. As DNA, the CDR3 is TGTGCCAGCTCACCACTCCCAGGTTCCTACGAGCAGTACTTC. This sequence encodes CASSPLPGSYEQYF.

The chain has TRBV7-2 and TRBJ2-7; D remains ambiguous. V was trimmed by 5 bases and J by 3 bases, leaving 5 bases between them. Germline CDR1 SGHTA, CDR2 FQGNSA. This CDR3 contains 11 residues. This chain's CDR3 is CASSRNYEQYF. The CDR3 coding sequence is TGTGCCAGCAGCCGCAACTACGAGCAGTACTTC.

The V gene is TRBV5-6, the J gene TRBJ2-3; 7 bases line up with TRBD1. V trimming: 0 bases; J trimming: 6 bases; junction bases outside the gene matches: 10. The CDR3 is 16 residues long. CDR1 is SGHDT, CDR2 YYEEEE, per germline. The CDR3 protein is CASSLVRGNLIDTQYF. In nucleotides, the CDR3 is TGTGCCAGCAGCTTGGTCAGGGGGAATCTAATTGATACGCAGTATTTT.

This clone is classed as medium-sized. The chain uses TRBV7-9 and TRBJ2-7, with 8 bases identical to TRBD1. Trimming took 5 bases from V and 7 from J; bases not matched to a gene: 10. Germline CDR1 and CDR2: SEHNR and FQNEAQ (reference sequence). The CDR3 totals 14 residues. This chain's CDR3 is CASSATTGAGEQYF. The CDR3 DNA follows: TGTGCCAGCAGCGCGACGACAGGGGCTGGAGAGCAGTACTTC. The full variable domain, its missing parts supplied by reference TRBV7-9 and TRBJ2-7, is DTGVSQNPRHKITKRGQNVTFRCDPISEHNRLYWYRQTLGQGPEFLTYFQNEAQLEKSRLLSDRFSAERPKGSFSTLEIQRTEQGDSAMYLCASSATTGAGEQYFGPGTRLTVT.